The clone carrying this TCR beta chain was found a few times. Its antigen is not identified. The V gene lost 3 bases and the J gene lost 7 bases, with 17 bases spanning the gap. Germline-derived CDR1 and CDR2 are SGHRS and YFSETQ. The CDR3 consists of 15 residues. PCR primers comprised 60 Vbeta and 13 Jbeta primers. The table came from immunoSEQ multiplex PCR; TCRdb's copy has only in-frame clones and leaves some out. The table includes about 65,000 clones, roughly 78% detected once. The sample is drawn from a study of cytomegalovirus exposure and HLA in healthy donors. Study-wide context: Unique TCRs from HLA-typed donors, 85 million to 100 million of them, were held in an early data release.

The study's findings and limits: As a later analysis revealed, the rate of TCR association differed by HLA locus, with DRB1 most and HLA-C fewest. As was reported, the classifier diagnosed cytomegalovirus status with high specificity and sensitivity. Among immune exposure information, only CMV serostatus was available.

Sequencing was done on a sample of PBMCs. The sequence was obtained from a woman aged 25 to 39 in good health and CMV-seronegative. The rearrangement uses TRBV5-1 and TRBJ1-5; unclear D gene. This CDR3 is CASSSLGGKGQPQHF. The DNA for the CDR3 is TGCGCCAGCAGCTCGCTAGGAGGTAAAGGGCAGCCCCAGCATTTT.